The 30 T cell receptor beta chains below all came from one sample that was sequenced in a study of blood T cell repertoires in COVID-19. Some clones are missing from TCRdb's copy, which holds only in-frame ones; the method was immunoSEQ multiplex PCR. The table records around 41,000 clones, 70% to 90% of them present only once. The sequenced sample was peripheral blood. The receptor source for this set is a human donor in a cohort sampled during active COVID-19.

This chain uses TRBV7-8 with TRBJ2-5; D might be TRBD2 (7 bases). The CDR3 contains 18 residues. Deletions cut 5 bases from V and 5 bases from J, with 27 bases between. Germline loops: CDR1 SGHVS, CDR2 FQNEAQ. CDR3 DNA: TGTGCCAGCAGCCCTGGCGGGCCTCGGGGGGCCCACGGGGAGACCCAGTACTTC. Protein sequence: CASSPGGPRGAHGETQYF.

The CDR3 here is CASSATGTGASYEQYF. The CDR3 bases are TGCGCCAGCAGCGCCACCGGGACAGGTGCCTCCTACGAGCAGTACTTC. This chain uses TRBV5-1 with TRBJ2-7; 8 bases are shared with TRBD1. The length of the CDR3 is 16 residues. From germline, CDR1 is SGHRS and CDR2 YFSETQ. V gave up 4 bases and J gave up 0 bases; unmatched junction bases: 9.

The V and J genes are TRBV10-2 and TRBJ2-3; TRBD2 matches at 10 bases. The J segment lost 5 bases and the V segment lost 0 bases, leaving 8 bases of the junction unmatched. Germline CDR1 WSHSY, CDR2 SAAADI. The CDR3 runs to 17 residues. The CDR3 reads CASSESSGGPAVDTQYF. As DNA, the CDR3 is TGCGCCAGCAGTGAGTCTAGCGGGGGGCCCGCGGTAGATACGCAGTATTTT.

The rearrangement joins TRBV5-1 to TRBJ2-5; TRBD2 agrees at 15 bases. Trimming at V came to 2 bases and at J to 4 bases, leaving 3 bases not matched to a gene. Germline V gene lookup returns CDR1 SGHRS and CDR2 YFSETQ. The CDR3 is made up of 16 amino acids. In nucleotides, the CDR3 is TGCGCCAGCAGCTTCGGACTAGCGGGGGGGCTAGAGACCCAGTACTTC. It translates to CASSFGLAGGLETQYF.

This chain connects TRBV7-8 to TRBJ2-3, with 10 bases aligning to TRBD1. The CDR3 totals 18 residues. V shed 2 bases, J shed 0 bases, and the junction held 8 bases outside the gene matches. Looked up from germline, CDR1 is SGHVS and CDR2 is FQNEAQ. CDR3 sequence (DNA): TGTGCCAGCAGCTTATCGGGACAGGGGCTTAGAAGCACAGATACGCAGTATTTT. Protein sequence: CASSLSGQGLRSTDTQYF. The entire variable domain, with the rest obtained from reference TRBV7-8 and TRBJ2-3, is as follows: GAGVSQSPRYKVAKRGQDVALRCDPISGHVSLFWYQQALGQGPEFLTYFQNEAQLDKSGLPSDRFFAERPEGSVSTLKIQRTQQEDSAVYLCASSLSGQGLRSTDTQYFGPGTRLTVL.

The genes are TRBV29-1 and TRBJ2-3, with D possibly TRBD2 on 6 matching bases. V lost 4 bases and J 3 bases, leaving 14 bases between the germline ends. Germline V CDR1 and CDR2: SQVTM, ANQGSEA. The CDR3 covers 14 residues. The DNA of the CDR3 is TGCAGCGTTGGTCGGGGGAGTACGACAGATACGCAGTATTTT. Translation: CSVGRGSTTDTQYF.

The chain links TRBV5-1 to TRBJ2-1, with D perhaps TRBD2 (5 bases). This CDR3 contains 15 residues. The V end lost 3 bases, the J end lost 0 bases, and 10 bases lay between the germline ends. Germline V gene sequence: CDR1 SGHRS, CDR2 YFSETQ. The CDR3 is CASSSSGNSYNEQFF. The DNA of the CDR3 is TGCGCCAGCAGCTCCTCGGGGAACTCCTACAATGAGCAGTTCTTC.

The rearrangement joins TRBV5-1 to TRBJ2-5; 7 bases align to TRBD2. Trimming cost V 0 bases and J 1 base; bases outside gene matches: 3. Per the germline V gene, CDR1 is SGHRS and CDR2 is YFSETQ. The CDR3 totals 15 residues. CDR3 residues: CASSLALAVQETQYF. The CDR3 DNA reads TGCGCCAGCAGCTTGGCCCTAGCGGTCCAAGAGACCCAGTACTTC.

The chain carries TRBV7-3 and TRBJ2-3; D may be TRBD2 (6 bases). Germline V gene data show CDR1 as SGHTA and CDR2 as FQGTGA. This CDR3 comprises 15 residues. V dropped 4 bases and J dropped 1 base, with 12 bases sitting between them. CDR3 protein: CASSSQSGGTDTQYF. As DNA, the CDR3 is TGTGCCAGCAGCTCTCAATCGGGGGGCACAGATACGCAGTATTTT.

The V call is TRBV7-7, the J call TRBJ2-5; 8 bases map to TRBD2. From germline, CDR1 is SSHAT and CDR2 FNYEAQ (reference sequence). There are 16 residues in the CDR3. V trimming: 4 bases; J trimming: 3 bases; junction bases outside the gene matches: 10. CDR3 in amino acids: CASSSLAGRVEETQYF. The CDR3 nucleotides read TGTGCCAGCAGCTCCTTAGCGGGGAGGGTCGAAGAGACCCAGTACTTC.

V and J are TRBV3-1 (or the pseudogene TRBV3-2) and TRBJ2-3, with TRBD2 matching 9 bases. The CDR3 runs to 17 residues. Germline V lookup: CDR1 LGHDT, CDR2 YNNKEL (reference sequence). V shed 5 bases, J shed 4 bases, and the junction held 13 bases outside the gene matches. The chain's CDR3 is CASSLAAGRGGSDTQYF. DNA for the CDR3: TGTGCCAGCAGCTTGGCTGCCGGGCGGGGGGGCTCAGATACGCAGTATTTT.

V gene TRBV4-1 combines with J gene TRBJ2-6; no firm D call. This CDR3 comprises 15 residues. V lost 3 bases to trimming and J lost 0 bases, with 6 bases between them. The germline gives CDR1 MGHRA, CDR2 YSYEKL. The CDR3, as DNA: TGCGCCAGCAGCCAGAGAAACTCTGGGGCCAACGTCCTGACTTTC. Translation: CASSQRNSGANVLTF.

The V call is TRBV19, the J call TRBJ2-3; maybe TRBD2 (5 bases). Trimming took off 6 bases at V and 0 bases at J, with 13 bases between the two ends. Germline V gene sequence: CDR1 LNHDA, CDR2 SQIVND (reference sequence). The CDR3 has 15 residues. CDR3 DNA: TGTGCCAGTAGGACAACTAGGACGAGCACAGATACGCAGTATTTT. This translates into CASRTTRTSTDTQYF.

This clone has only one observation. V is TRBV6-6 and J is TRBJ2-3, with a weak D call TRBD2 (7 bases). The CDR3 consists of 15 residues. The germline V and J ends were trimmed by 1 base and 4 bases, with 12 bases remaining between them. Germline V CDR1 and CDR2: MNHNY, SVGAGI (reference sequence). The CDR3, as DNA: TGTGCCAGCAGTTACTGGGGGGGGGCAGCAGATACGCAGTATTTT. This codes for CASSYWGGAADTQYF.

The rearrangement joins TRBV2 to TRBJ2-7; 8 positions match TRBD1. Germline V gene sequence: CDR1 SNHLY, CDR2 FYNNEI. There are 14 residues in the CDR3. Germline trimming cut 6 bases from V and 4 bases from J; bases unmatched to any gene: 8. CDR3 amino acids: CASRARGHSYEQYF. CDR3 sequence (DNA): TGTGCCAGCAGAGCCAGGGGGCATTCTTACGAGCAGTACTTC.

In its sample, this clone was seen once. The rearrangement joins TRBV4-1 to TRBJ2-3, with TRBD2 identical over 7 bases. CDR1 is MGHRA and CDR2 is YSYEKL in the germline V gene. This CDR3 contains 16 residues. Trimming cost V 1 base and J 0 bases; bases outside gene matches: 4. The CDR3 nucleotides read TGCGCCAGCAGCCAAGGTGGGCGGGGGAGCACAGATACGCAGTATTTT. Its protein product is CASSQGGRGSTDTQYF.

This clone occurred a few times. Other DNA sequences in this sample translate to the same CDR3. Here the CDR3 reads CATRRAGAGETQYF. CDR3 DNA: TGTGCCACTCGCAGGGCGGGGGCGGGGGAGACCCAGTACTTC. V gene TRBV19 combines with J gene TRBJ2-5, with D maybe TRBD2 (7 bases). The V and J ends lost 10 bases and 5 bases respectively, with 20 bases between them. From germline, CDR1 is LNHDA and CDR2 SQIVND (reference sequence). The CDR3 runs 14 residues.

The chain recombines TRBV7-6 with TRBJ1-3, with TRBD1 matching over 7 bases. This CDR3 has 15 residues. The trim removed 2 bases at V and 4 bases at J, leaving 5 bases unmatched. CDR1 SGHVS and CDR2 FNYEAQ come from the germline V gene. The CDR3 spells CASSLTGAPGNTIYF. CDR3 coding DNA: TGTGCCAGCAGCTTAACAGGGGCGCCCGGAAACACCATATATTTT.

V is TRBV10-1 and J is TRBJ2-5; 12 bases match TRBD2. This CDR3 has 16 amino acids. The V segment lost 4 bases and the J segment 1 base; nucleotides outside the gene matches: 4. Per germline, CDR1 WNHNN and CDR2 SYGVQD (reference sequence). CDR3 sequence: CASSGGLAGTQETQYF. The CDR3 DNA is TGCGCCAGCAGTGGCGGACTAGCGGGGACCCAAGAGACCCAGTACTTC.

This clone was seen more than once but under ten times. This chain joins TRBV10-1 and TRBJ2-7, with 8 bases lining up with TRBD1. The germline CDR1 and CDR2 sequences are WNHNN and SYGVQD (reference sequence). V dropped 5 bases and J dropped 7; count of bases not matched to a gene: 10. The length of the CDR3 is 14 residues. CDR3 in DNA: TGCGCCAGCAGTAGGACAGGGAGGACGGATGAGCAGTACTTC. Translated, it gives CASSRTGRTDEQYF.

The chain uses TRBV12-3 or TRBV12-4 and TRBJ2-5, with a tentative D call TRBD1 (5 bases). Trimming shortened V by 6 bases and J by 3 bases, and 8 bases separated the two germline ends. The length of the CDR3 is 12 residues. The CDR3 loop is CASSQTEETQYF. CDR3 DNA: TGTGCCAGCAGCCAGACAGAAGAGACCCAGTACTTC.

This chain links TRBV19 with TRBJ2-4; the D gene is possibly TRBD2 (6 bases). Germline V lookup: CDR1 LNHDA, CDR2 SQIVND (reference sequence). CDR3 size: 11 residues. With 6 bases removed from V and 13 bases from J, the gap between germline ends came to 13 bases. The CDR3 sequence is CASRDYTSQYF. CDR3 DNA: TGTGCCAGTAGGGACTATACCTCGCAGTACTTC.

The chain couples TRBV24-1 to TRBJ2-1; TRBD2 matches at 7 bases. V lost 3 bases and J lost 8; bases outside the gene matches: 12. Germline-derived CDR1 and CDR2 are KGHDR and SFDVKD. The CDR3 runs to 16 residues. The CDR3 sequence: CATSDPGRGGAYEQFF. CDR3 nucleotides: TGTGCCACCAGTGATCCGGGACGCGGGGGTGCGTATGAGCAGTTCTTC.

The J gene is TRBJ2-7, the V gene TRBV7-9, with TRBD1 matching over 10 bases. Germline values: CDR1 SEHNR, CDR2 FQNEAQ (reference sequence). The CDR3 spans 18 residues. V lost 5 bases and J lost 0; bases outside the gene matches: 13. The CDR3 region is CASSQPPGQGTSSYEQYF. CDR3 DNA: TGTGCCAGCAGCCAACCTCCGGGACAGGGGACGAGCTCCTACGAGCAGTACTTC.

The chain couples TRBV5-6 to TRBJ2-1; TRBD1 matches 10 bases. This CDR3 is built from 16 residues. The germline gives CDR1 SGHDT, CDR2 YYEEEE. Trimming took 3 bases from V and 3 from J; bases not matched to a gene: 6. CDR3 residues: CASSSYGTGDYNEQFF. The CDR3 DNA sequence: TGTGCCAGCAGCTCCTACGGGACAGGGGACTACAATGAGCAGTTCTTC.

The rearrangement links TRBV10-3 to TRBJ2-3, with D unresolved. This CDR3 contains 14 residues. Looked up from germline, CDR1 is ENHRY and CDR2 is SYGVKD. V lost 3 bases and J 1 base, leaving 8 bases between the germline ends. The CDR3 region has the DNA TGTGCCATCAGTGATCCCTCGGGCACAGATACGCAGTATTTT. It translates to CAISDPSGTDTQYF.

This clone has just one count. This chain uses TRBV25-1 with TRBJ2-3; 9 bases match TRBD2. CDR1 is MGHDK, CDR2 SYGVNS, per germline. The CDR3 runs 15 residues. V lost 4 bases, J lost 5 bases, and 7 bases stayed unmatched. CDR3 loop: CASSGGGGARDTQYF. CDR3 in DNA: TGTGCCAGCAGTGGGGGCGGGGGGGCAAGAGATACGCAGTATTTT.

The V and J genes are TRBV7-9 and TRBJ1-2; possibly TRBD1 for D (6 bases). The V end was cut by 5 bases, the J end by 12 bases, with 19 bases between. The CDR3 consists of 13 residues. CDR1 and CDR2 from the germline V gene are SEHNR and FQNEAQ (reference sequence). Written as DNA, the CDR3 is TGTGCCAGCAGCCCGCCAGGGGCAGGATTGAACACCTTC. Translation gives CASSPPGAGLNTF.

V is TRBV7-6 and J is TRBJ2-2, with 11 bases that match TRBD2. The CDR3 contains 17 residues. The J segment lost 0 bases and the V segment lost 1 base, leaving 1 base of the junction unmatched. In germline, CDR1 is SGHVS, CDR2 FNYEAQ. The CDR3 DNA reads as TGTGCCAGCAGCTTAGGACTAGCGGGGACGAACACCGGGGAGCTGTTTTTT. Residues: CASSLGLAGTNTGELFF.

Points on this clone: This sequence is one base from a far larger clone and is likely a read error. The V gene is TRBV5-1, the J gene TRBJ2-7; possible D gene TRBD2, 7 bases. The CDR3 is 15 amino acids. Germline values: CDR1 SGHRS, CDR2 YFSETQ. The CDR3 is CPSSLSGGGGYEQYF. CDR3 nucleotides: TGCCCCAGCAGCTTGTCCGGGGGAGGGGGCTACGAGCAGTACTTC.